Listed here are 17 T cell receptor beta chains from one sample, sequenced in a study of blood T cell repertoires in COVID-19. Data came from immunoSEQ multiplex PCR; TCRdb stores just in-frame clones and leaves some out. This table has roughly 150,000 clones, around 81% appearing once. Sequencing was carried out using peripheral blood. These receptors were obtained from a man in his 70s who had recovered from COVID-19.

The chain uses TRBV5-1 and TRBJ2-7, with TRBD1 identical over 12 bases. This CDR3 contains 15 residues. V was clipped by 4 bases and J by 5 bases; unmatched bases: 7. Germline loops: CDR1 SGHRS, CDR2 YFSETQ. CDR3 in DNA: TGCGCCAGCAGCATACAGGGACAGGGGGCCAACGAGCAGTACTTC. Translated, it gives CASSIQGQGANEQYF.

The chain recombines TRBV12-2 with TRBJ1-4; the table names TRBD1, a call not compared with the DNA. TRBV12-2 is given as a pseudogene. This CDR3 has 15 residues. The CDR3 sequence: CASRLAYRGGEKLFF. The DNA for the CDR3 is TGTGCAAGTCGCTTAGCGTACAGGGGTGGCGAAAAACTGTTTTTT.

The V call is TRBV27, the J call TRBJ1-2, with a tentative D call TRBD1 (6 bases). With 4 bases removed from V and 5 bases from J, the gap between germline ends came to 17 bases. The CDR3 runs to 15 residues. CDR1 is MNHEY and CDR2 is SMNVEV in the germline V gene (reference sequence). The CDR3 is CASSSPAQGRYGYTF. Written as DNA, the CDR3 is TGTGCCAGCAGTTCTCCCGCACAGGGCCGTTATGGCTACACCTTC.

J is TRBJ1-1 and V is TRBV6-6; possibly TRBD1 for D (6 bases). V lost 4 bases and J lost 1, with 7 bases in between. The CDR3 spans 13 residues. The germline V gene has CDR1 MNHNY and CDR2 SVGAGI (reference sequence). The DNA of the CDR3 is TGTGCCAGCAGTTGGACAGCGAACACTGAAGCTTTCTTT. Residues: CASSWTANTEAFF.

The genes are TRBV5-8 and TRBJ2-1, with D possibly being TRBD2 (6 bases). Germline lookup yields CDR1 SGHTS and CDR2 YDEGEE. The CDR3 extends over 12 amino acids. V was clipped by 3 bases and J by 8 bases, with 9 bases between them. CDR3 amino acids: CASSSREDEQFF. DNA for the CDR3: TGTGCCAGCAGCTCTAGGGAGGATGAGCAGTTCTTC.

This clone was picked up one time. V and J are TRBV19 and TRBJ1-3, with D tentatively TRBD1 (6 bases). Trimming removed 8 bases from V and 0 bases from J, with 14 bases in between. CDR3 length: 15 residues. CDR1 LNHDA and CDR2 SQIVND come from the germline V gene (reference sequence). The CDR3 DNA reads TGTGCCAGTTGTGACGCGACAGGCTCTGGAAACACCATATATTTT. Residues: CASCDATGSGNTIYF.

V gene TRBV4-3 combines with J gene TRBJ2-7; 7 bases match TRBD2. The V segment lost 0 bases and the J segment 3 bases; nucleotides outside the gene matches: 5. The CDR3 extends over 15 amino acids. The V gene's germline CDR1 is LGHNA and CDR2 YSLEER. CDR3 residues: CASSQEGRGGYEQYF. CDR3 coding DNA: TGCGCCAGCAGCCAAGAAGGGAGGGGAGGCTACGAGCAGTACTTC.

This chain uses TRBV3-1 (or the pseudogene TRBV3-2) with TRBJ2-7, with D maybe TRBD2 (7 bases). Germline CDR1 and CDR2: LGHDT and YNNKEL (reference sequence). V was shortened by 0 bases and J by 6 bases, with 9 bases between the two germline ends. This CDR3 is 13 amino acids long. In DNA form, the CDR3 reads TGTGCCAGCAGCCAAGATAGGGGGGGCGAGCAGTACTTC. This codes for CASSQDRGGEQYF.

V is TRBV18 and J is TRBJ1-2; 7 bases match TRBD1. With 4 bases clipped from V and 8 bases from J, the junction kept 13 bases outside the gene matches. This CDR3 is built from 15 residues. Germline V gives CDR1 KGHSH, CDR2 LQKENI. CDR3 in amino acids: CASSLSTGDGSGYTF. The CDR3 nucleotides read TGTGCCAGCTCACTATCTACAGGGGACGGGAGCGGCTACACCTTC.

The chain is built from TRBV5-1 and TRBJ2-1, with 7 nucleotides matching TRBD2. J gave up 7 bases and V 3 bases, and 4 bases lay outside the gene matches. This CDR3 comprises 13 residues. Germline V gene sequence: CDR1 SGHRS, CDR2 YFSETQ. CDR3 region: CASSSPGGNEQFF. The CDR3 nucleotides are TGCGCCAGCAGCTCCCCCGGGGGGAATGAGCAGTTCTTC. The complete variable domain, with remaining parts taken from reference TRBV5-1 and TRBJ2-1, reads KAGVTQTPRYLIKTRGQQVTLSCSPISGHRSVSWYQQTPGQGLQFLFEYFSETQRNKGNFPGRFSGRQFSNSRSEMNVSTLELGDSALYLCASSSPGGNEQFFGPGTRLTVL.

This chain connects TRBV5-1 to TRBJ2-5; a weak D match, TRBD2 (5 bases). CDR3 size: 14 residues. V was trimmed by 0 bases and J by 0 bases, leaving 6 bases between them. Germline CDR1 reads SGHRS; CDR2 reads YFSETQ. CDR3 DNA: TGCGCCAGCAGCTTGGGAGGGTACCAAGAGACCCAGTACTTC. This codes for CASSLGGYQETQYF.

In DNA form, the CDR3 reads TGTGCCAGCAGTTACTCGACGGGAGTGAATGAAAAACTGTTTTTT. Translation gives CASSYSTGVNEKLFF. The V and J genes are TRBV6-5 and TRBJ1-4; D gene uncertain. The CDR3 covers 15 residues. Per the germline V gene, CDR1 is MNHEY and CDR2 is SVGAGI. V lost 0 bases and J 5 bases, leaving 10 bases between the germline ends.

Many counts were recorded for this clone. V and J are TRBV7-2 and TRBJ2-1, with 9 bases lining up with TRBD2. The CDR3 contains 17 residues. V gave up 5 bases and J gave up 9 bases; unmatched junction bases: 17. Germline V gene data show CDR1 as SGHTA and CDR2 as FQGNSA. The CDR3 sequence: CASSPAGGYMKTGEQFF. As DNA, the CDR3 is TGTGCCAGCAGCCCAGCGGGAGGCTACATGAAGACCGGTGAGCAGTTCTTC.

This chain connects TRBV6-1 to TRBJ2-1; 9 nucleotides match TRBD2. CDR3 size: 16 residues. V gave up 0 bases and J gave up 4 bases; unmatched junction bases: 4. Germline values: CDR1 MNHNS, CDR2 SASEGT. The CDR3 DNA sequence: TGTGCCAGCAGTGAAGCCGCGACTAGCGGATACAATGAGCAGTTCTTC. This encodes CASSEAATSGYNEQFF.

The sample holds one count of this clone. The chain employs TRBV21-1 and TRBJ1-2. TRBV21-1 is termed a pseudogene. This CDR3 contains 17 residues. CDR3 sequence (DNA): TGTGCCAGCAGGGGGAGCAGGACCGTCGTTGAATCCTATGGCTACACCTTC. This translates into CASRGSRTVVESYGYTF.

The chain carries TRBV19 and TRBJ2-2; 8 bases map to TRBD2. The V gene end was trimmed by 6 bases and the J gene end by 3 bases; junction bases not matched to a gene: 18. Germline CDR1 reads LNHDA; CDR2 reads SQIVND (reference sequence). The CDR3 is made up of 19 amino acids. DNA of the CDR3: TGTGCCAGTAGCCGAATCGGCATGAGCGGGAGTTCTGACACCGGGGAGCTGTTTTTT. Amino acids: CASSRIGMSGSSDTGELFF.

This clone has just one count. V and J are TRBV6-5 and TRBJ1-2; weak D call: TRBD1 (6 bases). CDR3 length: 14 residues. V lost 1 base and J lost 2, with 8 bases in between. Per germline, CDR1 MNHEY and CDR2 SVGAGI. CDR3 DNA sequence: TGTGCCAGCAGTTACTATGGACAGAACTATGGCTACACCTTC. Protein product: CASSYYGQNYGYTF.